Presented here are 3 T cell receptor beta chains from one specimen sequenced in a study of shared clonotypes between healthy human individuals. The protocol was immunoSEQ multiplex PCR, while the TCRdb copy is restricted to in-frame clones and leaves out a portion. The sample consists of 2 million to 3 million clones, approximately 94% of them appearing once. The sample was naive CD4+ T cells from PBMCs. Subset noted: CD45RA+ positively selected. The receptors derive from a young man in good health. Some clones in this sample may be carry-over from other donors' samples.

The CDR3 sequence is CASRVPGEGTQYF. In DNA, the CDR3 is TGTGCCAGCAGAGTTCCAGGAGAAGGGACCCAGTACTTC. The V gene is TRBV6-6, the J gene TRBJ2-5; no reliable D call. The CDR3 runs to 13 residues. Trimming cost V 6 bases and J 7 bases, with 15 bases left between them. Germline CDR1 reads MNHNY; CDR2 reads SVGAGI (reference sequence).

The chain combines TRBV28 with TRBJ2-3; 13 nucleotides align to TRBD2. CDR1 is MDHEN, CDR2 SYDVKM, per germline. After removal of 6 bases from V and 4 bases from J, the junction contained 22 bases not matched to a gene. The CDR3 consists of 21 residues. The CDR3 DNA follows: TGTGCCAGCAGCTCTAATGGGGGACTAGCGGGATTGGTTGGGCGAGCAGATACGCAGTATTTT. This sequence encodes CASSSNGGLAGLVGRADTQYF.

This clone occurred once. The chain combines TRBV7-8 with TRBJ1-5, with 7 bases that match TRBD1. V was pared by 1 base and J by 0 bases, with 9 bases of the junction left unmatched. Germline-derived CDR1 and CDR2 are SGHVS and FQNEAQ. The CDR3 sequence is 18 residues long. CDR3 nucleotides: TGTGCCAGCAGCTTAGTAGGGACAGACGTTTATAGCAATCAGCCCCAGCATTTT. Residues: CASSLVGTDVYSNQPQHF.